One and the same sample provided the 26 T cell receptor beta chains below, sequenced in a study of CD8+ T cells in alopecia areata. Treatment described: oral pan-JAK inhibitor, 5-10 mg twice daily. TCR sequencing used cDNA made by reverse transcription of extracted RNA. Clones were sequenced by immunoSEQ multiplex PCR, and TCRdb holds only the in-frame ones, with some missing. The sample records more than 90,000 clones, roughly three fifths being singletons. Specimen: CD8+ T cells sorted from blood, collected at week 4, from a patient treated with tofacitinib. The receptors were gathered from a human donor with alopecia areata.

The rearrangement links TRBV27 to TRBJ2-7; D gene unclear. The CDR3 spans 14 residues. Germline V gene lookup returns CDR1 MNHEY and CDR2 SMNVEV (reference sequence). Trimming took 5 bases from V and 1 from J, leaving 12 bases between them. CDR3 in DNA: TGTGCCAGCAGTCCCTGGACCGATTCCTACGAGCAGTACTTC. It yields the protein CASSPWTDSYEQYF.

Points on this clone: Sequence at one end of the junction differs from germline and may be a read error. The chain is built from TRBV2 and TRBJ2-2; 8 bases align to TRBD1. Germline loops: CDR1 SNHLY, CDR2 FYNNEI. This CDR3 spans 12 amino acids. Written as DNA, the CDR3 is TGTGCCCGCAGACAGGGGAACGGGGAGCTGTTTTTT. This codes for CARRQGNGELFF.

The chain employs TRBV5-6 and TRBJ1-5; D may be TRBD1 (5 bases). The CDR3 has 15 residues. Germline loops: CDR1 SGHDT, CDR2 YYEEEE. Trimming removed 1 base from V and 3 bases from J, with 11 bases in between. The CDR3 DNA sequence: TGTGCCAGCAGCTTGCGGGGGGGTACCAATCAGCCCCAGCATTTT. It encodes CASSLRGGTNQPQHF.

This clone was detected ten times or more. The chain carries TRBV7-8 and TRBJ1-1; unclear D gene. The germline V gene encodes CDR1 SGHVS and CDR2 FQNEAQ. The CDR3 runs 12 residues. The ends were cut back, 4 bases at V and 1 base at J, with 4 bases in the middle. CDR3 in amino acids: CASSYWNTEAFF. CDR3 bases: TGTGCCAGCAGCTATTGGAACACTGAAGCTTTCTTT.

This chain uses TRBV27 with TRBJ2-7, with 7 bases lining up with TRBD1. The CDR3 covers 17 residues. Germline V gene lookup returns CDR1 MNHEY and CDR2 SMNVEV (reference sequence). With V trimmed by 2 bases and J by 0 bases, 10 bases remained unmatched. CDR3 nucleotide sequence: TGTGCCAGCAGTTTAGGGGGACAGCTGGATAGCTCCTACGAGCAGTACTTC. It encodes CASSLGGQLDSSYEQYF.

The rearrangement joins TRBV9 to TRBJ2-7, with TRBD1 as a possible D gene (6 bases). Trimming removed 7 bases at V and 5 bases at J, with 13 bases between. The CDR3 loop spans 12 amino acids. Germline values: CDR1 SGDLS, CDR2 YYNGEE. CDR3 DNA: TGTGCCAGCTCAGGGGCTCCCAACGAGCAGTACTTC. It is translated as CASSGAPNEQYF.

The sample holds a few counts of this clone. The chain joins TRBV7-9 to TRBJ2-5, with unresolved D. Between the trimmed V and J ends, which lost 11 bases and 2 bases, there was a span of 9 bases. Germline V lookup: CDR1 SEHNR, CDR2 FQNEAQ (reference sequence). CDR3 length: 11 residues. This CDR3 reads CASRRQETQYF. The DNA for the CDR3 is TGTGCCTCCAGAAGACAAGAGACCCAGTACTTC.

Judged by abundance, this clone is medium-sized (0.01 to 0.1%). The chain links TRBV4-3 to TRBJ1-4, with D possibly being TRBD1 (6 bases). V lost 4 bases, J lost 1 base, and 10 bases lay in between. From germline, CDR1 is LGHNA and CDR2 YSLEER. This CDR3 has 15 residues. CDR3 in amino acids: CASSPSTGTNEKLFF. CDR3 DNA sequence: TGCGCCAGCAGCCCATCGACAGGAACTAATGAAAAACTGTTTTTT.

CDR3 sequence reads: CSARGDPYEQYF. The DNA of the CDR3 is TGCAGCGCCCGGGGGGACCCCTACGAGCAGTACTTC. The V and J genes are TRBV29-1 and TRBJ2-7; the match to TRBD2 covers 7 bases. The trim removed 7 bases at V and 2 bases at J, leaving 5 bases unmatched. The length of the CDR3 is 12 residues. CDR1 and CDR2 from the germline V gene are SQVTM and ANQGSEA.

This clone was recorded a few times. The chain employs TRBV6-1 and TRBJ1-5; 9 bases agree with TRBD1. The CDR3 covers 18 residues. V trimming: 0 bases; J trimming: 0 bases; junction bases outside the gene matches: 6. The germline CDR1 and CDR2 sequences are MNHNS and SASEGT. DNA for the CDR3: TGTGCCAGCAGTGAAGCGGGACAGGGCACAAATAGCAATCAGCCCCAGCATTTT. The encoded protein is CASSEAGQGTNSNQPQHF.

The rearrangement uses TRBV7-9 and TRBJ2-7, with a possible D match to TRBD1 (5 bases). The germline gives CDR1 SEHNR, CDR2 FQNEAQ (reference sequence). The V end was cut by 5 bases, the J end by 2 bases, with 16 bases between. This CDR3 contains 15 residues. DNA of the CDR3: TGTGCCAGCAGCCCGGTGACAGACATAGCCTACGAGCAGTACTTC. Translation gives CASSPVTDIAYEQYF.

The rearrangement joins TRBV7-9 to TRBJ2-5, with D hard to call. This CDR3 is 13 amino acids long. The V and J ends lost 1 base and 5 bases respectively, with 8 bases between them. Germline-derived CDR1 and CDR2 are SEHNR and FQNEAQ (reference sequence). For the CDR3, the DNA is TGTGCCAGCAGCTTAGATTTAATGGAGACCCAGTACTTC. This sequence encodes CASSLDLMETQYF.

This clone came up once. The gene calls are TRBV27 and TRBJ2-2; unclear D gene. This CDR3 comprises 15 residues. Germline lookup yields CDR1 MNHEY and CDR2 SMNVEV (reference sequence). Trimming cost V 3 bases and J 8 bases, with 16 bases left between them. CDR3 sequence (DNA): TGTGCCAGCAGTTTTAGCAGTCCCCCGTCGGGGGAGCTGTTTTTT. Its protein is CASSFSSPPSGELFF.

The chain combines TRBV4-1 with TRBJ1-2; the match to TRBD1 covers 8 bases. The CDR3 spans 15 residues. V shed 0 bases, J shed 2 bases, and the junction held 2 bases outside the gene matches. From germline, CDR1 is MGHRA and CDR2 YSYEKL. This CDR3 is CASSQENRGNYGYTF. In DNA form, the CDR3 reads TGCGCCAGCAGCCAAGAGAACAGGGGGAACTATGGCTACACCTTC.

The rearrangement uses TRBV15 and TRBJ1-5, with TRBD1 matching 10 bases. CDR1 is LNHNV, CDR2 YYDKDF, per germline (reference sequence). V lost 4 bases to trimming and J lost 6 bases; unmatched junction nucleotides: 18. The CDR3 has 19 residues. The CDR3 DNA reads TGTGCCACCAGCAAGTACCTCGGTATTGGGACAGGGGAGGGTCAGCCCCAGCATTTT. Its protein product is CATSKYLGIGTGEGQPQHF.

This rearrangement joins TRBV25-1 to TRBJ1-5, with D maybe TRBD1 (5 bases). This CDR3 region has 14 residues. The germline gives CDR1 MGHDK, CDR2 SYGVNS. Trimming shortened V by 5 bases and J by 1 base, and 9 bases separated the two germline ends. The CDR3 coding sequence is TGTGCCAGCAGTTTGGGGGGGAGCAATCAGCCCCAGCATTTT. Protein product: CASSLGGSNQPQHF. Combining the CDR3 with reference TRBV25-1 and TRBJ1-5 gives the whole variable domain EADIYQTPRYLVIGTGKKITLECSQTMGHDKMYWYQQDPGMELHLIHYSYGVNSTEKGDLSSESTVSRIRTEHFPLTLESARPSHTSQYLCASSLGGSNQPQHFGDGTRLSIL.

The V and J genes are TRBV5-1 and TRBJ2-7, with D tentatively TRBD2 (7 bases). The V gene's germline CDR1 is SGHRS and CDR2 YFSETQ. The V and J ends lost 1 base and 2 bases respectively, with 13 bases between them. CDR3 length: 15 amino acids. Here the CDR3 reads CASSLYGGQAYEQYF. In DNA form, the CDR3 reads TGCGCCAGCAGCTTGTACGGGGGGCAAGCCTACGAGCAGTACTTC. Together with reference TRBV5-1 and TRBJ2-7, the CDR3 gives the full variable domain: KAGVTQTPRYLIKTRGQQVTLSCSPISGHRSVSWYQQTPGQGLQFLFEYFSETQRNKGNFPGRFSGRQFSNSRSEMNVSTLELGDSALYLCASSLYGGQAYEQYFGPGTRLTVT.

This chain connects TRBV29-1 to TRBJ2-7; perhaps TRBD1 as D (6 bases). Trimming cost V 0 bases and J 4 bases, with 13 bases left between them. Looked up from germline, CDR1 is SQVTM and CDR2 is ANQGSEA. The CDR3 has 14 residues. DNA for the CDR3: TGCAGCGTTGAAGATCACAGGGATGGATACGAGCAGTACTTC. Amino acids: CSVEDHRDGYEQYF.

This clone has a handful of counts. The V call is TRBV15, the J call TRBJ2-7; possibly TRBD1 for D (6 bases). V dropped 1 base and J dropped 3 bases, with 13 bases sitting between them. The germline V gene has CDR1 LNHNV and CDR2 YYDKDF (reference sequence). CDR3 length equals 15 residues. DNA of the CDR3: TGTGCCACCAGCAGAGCCGGCCAGGGGAACTACGAGCAGTACTTC. Translated: CATSRAGQGNYEQYF.

In its sample, this clone was seen a few times. The J gene is TRBJ2-7, the V gene TRBV7-9; D not certain. Trimming cost V 1 base and J 5 bases, with 6 bases left between them. The germline V gene encodes CDR1 SEHNR and CDR2 FQNEAQ (reference sequence). The CDR3 sequence is 12 residues long. This CDR3 is CASSLGVDEQYF. In DNA, the CDR3 is TGTGCCAGCAGCTTAGGGGTAGACGAGCAGTACTTC.

The chain uses TRBV2 and TRBJ2-7; 8 positions match TRBD1. The CDR3 sequence is 12 residues long. Losses at the gene ends were 7 bases for V and 6 bases for J; bases not matched to a gene: 5. In germline, CDR1 is SNHLY, CDR2 FYNNEI. The CDR3 protein is CASTDRAGEQYF. CDR3 in DNA: TGTGCCAGCACGGACAGGGCCGGCGAGCAGTACTTC.

The CDR3 region is CASSFSTGQETQYF. The CDR3 coding sequence is TGTGCCAGCAGCTTTTCGACAGGGCAAGAGACCCAGTACTTC. The chain combines TRBV7-9 with TRBJ2-5; TRBD1 matches 7 bases. Germline CDR1 and CDR2: SEHNR and FQNEAQ (reference sequence). This CDR3 spans 14 amino acids. Trimming at V came to 3 bases and at J to 2 bases, leaving 3 bases not matched to a gene. Full variable domain (outside the CDR3, taken from reference TRBV7-9 and TRBJ2-5): DTGVSQNPRHKITKRGQNVTFRCDPISEHNRLYWYRQTLGQGPEFLTYFQNEAQLEKSRLLSDRFSAERPKGSFSTLEIQRTEQGDSAMYLCASSFSTGQETQYFGPGTRLLVL.

This chain connects TRBV4-1 to TRBJ2-2, with 10 bases lining up with TRBD2. CDR3 size: 15 residues. V trimming: 2 bases; J trimming: 7 bases; junction bases outside the gene matches: 4. Germline assignment: CDR1 MGHRA and CDR2 YSYEKL. CDR3 coding DNA: TGCGCCAGCAGCCAATCCCTAGCGGGGGACGGGGAGCTGTTTTTT. It encodes CASSQSLAGDGELFF.

This chain connects TRBV30 to TRBJ2-2; the D is unclear. CDR3 length equals 13 residues. The V gene lost 0 bases and the J gene lost 6 bases, with 8 bases spanning the gap. Germline CDR1 GTSNPN, CDR2 SVGIG (reference sequence). The CDR3 nucleotides read TGTGCCTGGAGTGTAGGGCGCGCCGGGGAGCTGTTTTTT. Protein product: CAWSVGRAGELFF. Full variable domain (missing parts from reference TRBV30 and TRBJ2-2): SQTIHQWPATLVQPVGSPLSLECTVEGTSNPNLYWYRQAAGRGLQLLFYSVGIGQISSEVPQNLSASRPQDRQFILSSKKLLLSDSGFYLCAWSVGRAGELFFGEGSRLTVL.

This chain uses TRBV29-1 with TRBJ2-7; weak D call: TRBD1 (6 bases). The germline gives CDR1 SQVTM, CDR2 ANQGSEA. This CDR3 contains 13 residues. The germline V and J ends were trimmed by 7 bases and 5 bases, with 18 bases remaining between them. CDR3 sequence (DNA): TGCAGCGCAGGGGATAGGTATCGAAACGAGCAGTACTTC. Its translation: CSAGDRYRNEQYF.

This clone was observed a single time. The chain has TRBV4-1 and TRBJ1-1; D is uncertain. In germline, CDR1 is MGHRA, CDR2 YSYEKL. The CDR3 totals 14 residues. The V gene lost 3 bases and the J gene lost 4 bases, with 12 bases spanning the gap. CDR3: CASSQGGLGTEAFF. As DNA, the CDR3 is TGCGCCAGCAGCCAGGGAGGCCTCGGCACTGAAGCTTTCTTT.